Listed here is a single T cell receptor beta chain. Within the sample, other DNA sequences also encode this same CDR3. Profiled with immunoSEQ multiplex PCR; TCRdb holds only in-frame clones, not every one. The sample contains 550,000 to 700,000 clones, around 73% of which appear only once. This CDR3 spans 12 amino acids. V lost 1 base, J lost 5 bases, and 5 bases lay in between. The germline V gene has CDR1 SGHDN and CDR2 FVKESK. The data derive from a study of shared clonotypes between healthy human individuals. The TCR sequence derives from a woman aged 25 to 39 in good health. This chain uses TRBV14 with TRBJ2-5; D call uncertain. The sample taken for sequencing was memory CD4+ T cells sorted from blood. As to subset: CD45RA-negative fraction. CDR3 region: CASSQVGETQYF. The CDR3 DNA reads TGTGCCAGCAGCCAAGTTGGTGAGACCCAGTACTTC.